What follows are 2 T cell receptor beta chains derived from one specimen sequenced in a study of control samples from healthy donors and cancer patients. This table comes from immunoSEQ multiplex PCR, and its TCRdb copy is limited to in-frame clones, with some not included. This table has 100,000 to 150,000 clones, roughly 90% appearing once. Sequences were obtained from blood. Every receptor here comes from a woman between 50 and 59 years old in good health.

The rearrangement links TRBV27 to TRBJ2-7, with 9 bases fitting TRBD2. The ends lost 6 bases at V and 1 base at J; junction bases unmatched: 4. The CDR3 length is 14 residues. Germline V gene data show CDR1 as MNHEY and CDR2 as SMNVEV (reference sequence). This CDR3 reads CASSGTSKSYEQYF. The CDR3 DNA reads as TGTGCCAGCAGCGGGACTAGCAAATCCTACGAGCAGTACTTC.

V gene TRBV5-6 combines with J gene TRBJ2-1; TRBD2 matches at 14 bases. The CDR3 covers 17 residues. Germline CDR1 SGHDT, CDR2 YYEEEE. V was clipped by 4 bases and J by 6 bases; unmatched bases: 9. The CDR3 here is CASSGGLAGAVLNEQFF. The CDR3, as DNA: TGTGCCAGCAGCGGGGGACTAGCGGGAGCCGTTCTCAATGAGCAGTTCTTC.